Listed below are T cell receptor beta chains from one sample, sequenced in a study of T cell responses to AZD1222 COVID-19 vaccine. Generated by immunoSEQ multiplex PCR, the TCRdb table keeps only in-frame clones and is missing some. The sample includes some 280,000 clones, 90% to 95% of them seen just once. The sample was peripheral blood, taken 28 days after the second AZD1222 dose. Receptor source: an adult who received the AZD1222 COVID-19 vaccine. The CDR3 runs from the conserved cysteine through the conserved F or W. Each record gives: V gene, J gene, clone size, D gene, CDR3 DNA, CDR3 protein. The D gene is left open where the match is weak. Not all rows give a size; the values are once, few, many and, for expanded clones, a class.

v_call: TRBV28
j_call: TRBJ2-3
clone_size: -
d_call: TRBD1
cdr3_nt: TGTGCCAGCACCAGGACAGGGGGCACAGATACGCAGTATTTT
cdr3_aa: CASTRTGGTDTQYF

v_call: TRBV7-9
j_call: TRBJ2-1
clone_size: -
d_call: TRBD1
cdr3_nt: TGTGCCAGCAGCAAACGCCGGGACAGGACGGACAATGAGCAGTTCTTC
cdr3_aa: CASSKRRDRTDNEQFF

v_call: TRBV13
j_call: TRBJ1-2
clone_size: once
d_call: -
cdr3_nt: TGTGCCAGCAGCTTAGGAGGTGCGGGGACAATGAACCCTAACTATGGCTACACCTTC
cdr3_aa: CASSLGGAGTMNPNYGYTF

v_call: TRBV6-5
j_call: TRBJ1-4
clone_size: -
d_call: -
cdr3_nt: TGTGCCAGCAGTAACCCGAGGGGGGATGAAAAACTGTTTTTT
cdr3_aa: CASSNPRGDEKLFF

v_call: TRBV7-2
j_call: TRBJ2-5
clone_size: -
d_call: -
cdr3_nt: TGTGCCAGCAGCCTAGGTATTAGGGTGAAAGAGACCCAGTACTTC
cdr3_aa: CASSLGIRVKETQYF

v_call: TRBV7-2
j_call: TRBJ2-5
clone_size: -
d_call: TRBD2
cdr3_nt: TGTGCCAGCAGCTTAGGCGGGACTAGCGGAGGGAAGGGGGCCCAGTACTTC
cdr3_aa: CASSLGGTSGGKGAQYF

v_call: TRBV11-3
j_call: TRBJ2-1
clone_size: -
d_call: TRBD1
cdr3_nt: TGTGCCAGCAGCCCCGGGACAGGGTATCGGGAGCAGTTCTTC
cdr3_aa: CASSPGTGYREQFF

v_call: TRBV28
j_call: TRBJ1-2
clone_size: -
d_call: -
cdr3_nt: TGTGCCAGCAGTCCGGCGGGGGCGAATGGCTACACCTTC
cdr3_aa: CASSPAGANGYTF

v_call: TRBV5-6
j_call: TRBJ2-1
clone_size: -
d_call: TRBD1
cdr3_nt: TGTGCCAGCAGTACTACAGGGGACCCTAGCTACAATGAGCAGTTCTTC
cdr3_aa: CASSTTGDPSYNEQFF

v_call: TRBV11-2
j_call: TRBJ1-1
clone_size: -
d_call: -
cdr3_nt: TGTGCCAGCAGCCCATGGGGTGGAGGGACTGAAGCTTTCTTT
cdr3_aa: CASSPWGGGTEAFF